Shown below are 10 T cell receptor beta chains from a single sample sequenced in a study of monozygotic twins with inflammatory bowel disease. Reprocessing the 5' RACE reads, TCRdb reports a single entry for every CDR3 protein and omits DNA. The table lists some 330,000 distinct CDR3 sequences, with approximately 5.4% in the top ten. Sequenced material: blood. All receptors come from a human donor with ulcerative colitis or Crohn's disease, or a healthy co-twin of an affected twin (not recorded which).

The rearrangement uses TRBV19 and TRBJ2-1. This CDR3 has 13 amino acids. CDR1 LNHDA and CDR2 SQIVND come from the germline V gene (reference sequence). CDR3 residues: CASSIGNLNEQFF. Combining the CDR3 with reference TRBV19 and TRBJ2-1 gives the whole variable domain DGGITQSPKYLFRKEGQNVTLSCEQNLNHDAMYWYRQDPGQGLRLIYYSQIVNDFQKGDIAEGYSVSREKKESFPLTVTSAQKNPTAFYLCASSIGNLNEQFFGPGTRLTVL.

The chain joins TRBV4-2 to TRBJ2-1; no DNA is available, so the TRBD2 call from TCRdb remains unchecked. Germline CDR1 reads LGHNA; CDR2 reads YNFKEQ. The CDR3 extends over 16 amino acids. This chain's CDR3 is CASSHELAGGYNEQFF.

The genes are TRBV19 and TRBJ1-5. CDR3 size: 13 residues. Germline-derived CDR1 and CDR2 are LNHDA and SQIVND (reference sequence). The CDR3 is CASSTRRNQPQHF.

The chain uses TRBV7-6 and TRBJ2-5; the TRBD2 assignment by TCRdb is unverifiable without DNA. Germline V gene lookup returns CDR1 SGHVS and CDR2 FNYEAQ. The CDR3 runs to 13 residues. CDR3 loop: CASSGLGLETQYF. The variable domain in full, with the rest retrieved from reference TRBV7-6 and TRBJ2-5, is GAGVSQSPRYKVTKRGQDVALRCDPISGHVSLYWYRQALGQGPEFLTYFNYEAQQDKSGLPNDRFSAERPEGSISTLTIQRTEQRDSAMYRCASSGLGLETQYFGPGTRLLVL.

The chain carries TRBV18 and TRBJ1-5; checking the TCRdb D call of TRBD1 is not possible without DNA. CDR1 and CDR2 from the germline V gene are KGHSH and LQKENI. The CDR3 covers 17 residues. This CDR3 is CASSSLPGDTSGQPQHF.

The V call is TRBV10-3, the J call TRBJ2-1. This CDR3 is built from 16 residues. Germline CDR1 ENHRY, CDR2 SYGVKD. CDR3 residues: CAISEKVGKTYNEQFF.

The V gene is TRBV3-1, the J gene TRBJ2-7; TCRdb indicates TRBD1, and absent DNA this call remains unverified. Germline V lookup: CDR1 LGHDT, CDR2 YNNKEL (reference sequence). The CDR3 has 14 amino acids. CDR3 region: CASSQETGANEQYF.

The chain uses TRBV12-3 or TRBV12-4 and TRBJ1-2. The CDR3 covers 14 residues. This CDR3 is CASTLRRDNYGYTF.

The V and J genes are TRBV5-1 and TRBJ2-1; TCRdb calls TRBD1, which cannot be checked without DNA. Germline V lookup: CDR1 SGHRS, CDR2 YFSETQ. The CDR3 totals 15 residues. CDR3 sequence: CASSASGTAYNEQFF.

V and J are TRBV9 and TRBJ2-5. This CDR3 is 16 amino acids long. Looked up from germline, CDR1 is SGDLS and CDR2 is YYNGEE. The CDR3: CASSALFHPTMETQYF.